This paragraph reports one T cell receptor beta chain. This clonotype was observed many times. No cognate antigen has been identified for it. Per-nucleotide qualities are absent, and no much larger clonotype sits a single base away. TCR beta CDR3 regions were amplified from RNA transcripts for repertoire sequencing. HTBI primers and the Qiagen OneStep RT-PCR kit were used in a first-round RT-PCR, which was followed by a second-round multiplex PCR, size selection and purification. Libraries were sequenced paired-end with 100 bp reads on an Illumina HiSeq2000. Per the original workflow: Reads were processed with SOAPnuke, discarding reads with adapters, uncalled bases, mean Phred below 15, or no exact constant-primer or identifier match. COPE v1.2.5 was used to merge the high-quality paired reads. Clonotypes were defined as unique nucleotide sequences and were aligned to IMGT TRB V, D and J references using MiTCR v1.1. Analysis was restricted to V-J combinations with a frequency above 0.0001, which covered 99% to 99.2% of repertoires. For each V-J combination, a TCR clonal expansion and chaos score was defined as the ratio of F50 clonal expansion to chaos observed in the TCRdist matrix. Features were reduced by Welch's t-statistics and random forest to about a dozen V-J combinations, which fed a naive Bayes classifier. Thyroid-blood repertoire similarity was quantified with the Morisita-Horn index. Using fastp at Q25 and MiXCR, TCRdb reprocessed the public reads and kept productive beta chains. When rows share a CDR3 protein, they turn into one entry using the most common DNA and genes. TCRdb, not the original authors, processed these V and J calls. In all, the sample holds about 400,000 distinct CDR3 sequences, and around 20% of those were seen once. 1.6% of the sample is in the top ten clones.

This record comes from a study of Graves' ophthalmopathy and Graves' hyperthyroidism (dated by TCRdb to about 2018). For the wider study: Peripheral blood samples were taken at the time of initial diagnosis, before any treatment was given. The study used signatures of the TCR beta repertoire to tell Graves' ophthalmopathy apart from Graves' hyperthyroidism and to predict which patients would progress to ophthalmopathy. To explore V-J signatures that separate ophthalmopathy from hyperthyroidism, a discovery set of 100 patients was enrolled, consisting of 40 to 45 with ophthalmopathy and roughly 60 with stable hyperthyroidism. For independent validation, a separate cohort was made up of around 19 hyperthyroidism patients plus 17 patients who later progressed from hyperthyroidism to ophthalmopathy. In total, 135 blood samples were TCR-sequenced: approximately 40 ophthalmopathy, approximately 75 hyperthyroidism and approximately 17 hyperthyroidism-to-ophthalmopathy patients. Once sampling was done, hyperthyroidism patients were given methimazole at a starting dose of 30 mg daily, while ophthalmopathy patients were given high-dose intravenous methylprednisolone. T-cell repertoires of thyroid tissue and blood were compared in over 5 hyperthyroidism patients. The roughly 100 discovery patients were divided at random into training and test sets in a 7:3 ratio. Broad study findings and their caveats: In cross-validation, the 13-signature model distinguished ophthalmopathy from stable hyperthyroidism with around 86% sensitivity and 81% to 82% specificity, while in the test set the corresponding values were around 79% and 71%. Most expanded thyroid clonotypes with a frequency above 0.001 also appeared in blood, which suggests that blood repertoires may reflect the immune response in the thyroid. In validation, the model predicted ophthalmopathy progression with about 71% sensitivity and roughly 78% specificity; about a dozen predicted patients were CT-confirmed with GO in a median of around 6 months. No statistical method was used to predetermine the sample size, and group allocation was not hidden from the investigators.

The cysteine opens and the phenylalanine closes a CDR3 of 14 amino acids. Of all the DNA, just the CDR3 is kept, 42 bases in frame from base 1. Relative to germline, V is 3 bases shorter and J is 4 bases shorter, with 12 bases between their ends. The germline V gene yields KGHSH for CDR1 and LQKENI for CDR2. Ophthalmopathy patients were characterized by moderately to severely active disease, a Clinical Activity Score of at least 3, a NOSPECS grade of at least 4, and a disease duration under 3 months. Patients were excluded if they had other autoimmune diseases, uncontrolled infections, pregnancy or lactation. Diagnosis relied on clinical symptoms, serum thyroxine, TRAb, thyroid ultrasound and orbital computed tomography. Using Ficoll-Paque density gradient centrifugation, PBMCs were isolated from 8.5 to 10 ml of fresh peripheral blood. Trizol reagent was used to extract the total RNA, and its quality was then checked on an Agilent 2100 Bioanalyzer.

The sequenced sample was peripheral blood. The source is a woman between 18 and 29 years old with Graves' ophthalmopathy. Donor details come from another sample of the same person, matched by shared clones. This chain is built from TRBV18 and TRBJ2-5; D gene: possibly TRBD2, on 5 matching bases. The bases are TGTGCCAGCTCACCTGTGGGAAGCGGAGAGACCCAGTACTTC. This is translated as CASSPVGSGETQYF.